A selection of T cell receptor beta chains follows, all from one sample in a study of read filtering for tumor transcriptome and immune sequencing. MiXCR was run by TCRdb on the reads, yielding one entry per CDR3 protein. The sample yields 49,000 or so distinct CDR3 sequences, 9.5% to 15% seen once. The sequenced sample was a population of CD138-negative cells sorted from bone marrow. Receptors originate from a donor over 35 with multiple myeloma. Both conserved end residues are part of each CDR3. A D gene is named only where the DNA matches it firmly. Some rows mark clone size as missing; the rest say once, few, many or name a class of expanded clone.

j_call,v_call,d_call,clone_size,cdr3_nt,cdr3_aa
TRBJ1-6,TRBV20-1,NA,many,TGCAGTGCTTCCGGGACGGATAATTCACCCCTCCACTTT,CSASGTDNSPLHF
TRBJ2-7,TRBV11-2,TRBD2,many,TGTGCCAGCAGCTTAGATCGAAGTAGCGGGAGTAGACAGTACTTC,CASSLDRSSGSRQYF
TRBJ1-2,TRBV28,NA,NA,TGTGCCAGCAGCCGACTCGCCTCTAGATTCTATGGCTACACCTTC,CASSRLASRFYGYTF
TRBJ2-2,TRBV7-9,TRBD2,many,TGTGCCAGCAGCTCAACTAGCGGGAGTAACACCGGGGAGCTGTTTTTT,CASSSTSGSNTGELFF
TRBJ2-5,TRBV15,NA,many,TGTGCCACCAGCAGCGGGTTGGCAACGGGGGAGACCCAGTACTTC,CATSSGLATGETQYF
TRBJ1-5,TRBV27,TRBD1,many,TGTGCCAGCAGTCCGGGGGACAGGGTCGTCCAGCCCCAGCATTTT,CASSPGDRVVQPQHF
TRBJ1-4,TRBV7-9,NA,many,TGTGCCAGCAGCTTGGGTAATGAAAAACTGTTTTTT,CASSLGNEKLFF
TRBJ2-1,TRBV11-2,TRBD2,few,TGTGCCAGCAGCCTGCGGACTAGCGGTCTTATAGGCAATGAGCAGTTCTTC,CASSLRTSGLIGNEQFF
TRBJ1-1,TRBV24-1,TRBD1,NA,TGTGCCACCAGTGACTTCAGGGGGCTTGAAGCTTTCTTT,CATSDFRGLEAFF
TRBJ2-1,TRBV9,NA,many,TGTGCCAGCAGCTCTTCCCCCGGGATCCTAGGCTATGAGCAGTTCTTC,CASSSSPGILGYEQFF
TRBJ1-1,TRBV29-1,NA,NA,TGCAGCGTCCCATTACCCGGTTTCGGTGAAGCTTTCTTT,CSVPLPGFGEAFF
TRBJ2-1,TRBV20-1,TRBD1,many,TGCAGTGCCCGACGAGGGACAGATTACAATGAGCAGTTCTTC,CSARRGTDYNEQFF
TRBJ2-5,TRBV7-2,TRBD2,few,TGTGCCAGCAGCTCGGGGCTAGCGGGAGTCCAAGAGACCCAGTACTTC,CASSSGLAGVQETQYF
TRBJ2-2,TRBV4-3,NA,few,TGCGCCAGCAGCCAATCGATAACGAACACCGGGGAGCTGTTTTTT,CASSQSITNTGELFF
TRBJ1-5,TRBV6-2/TRBV6-3,TRBD1,many,TGTGCCAGCAGTTTTAGACAGGGAAGTTCCAGCAATCAGCCCCAGCATTTT,CASSFRQGSSSNQPQHF
TRBJ2-4,TRBV19,NA,many,TGTGCCAGTAGTATCCTGCTCACGGGCATTCAGTACTTC,CASSILLTGIQYF
TRBJ2-3,TRBV24-1,NA,NA,TGTGCCACCAGTGAGAGACTTAGCACAGATACGCAGTATTTT,CATSERLSTDTQYF
TRBJ1-4,TRBV20-1,TRBD1,many,TGCAGTGCTCCGGACAGGATTAATGAAAAACGGTTTTTT,CSAPDRINEKRFF
TRBJ1-6,TRBV20-1,TRBD1,many,TGCAGTGCTAGGACAGGGGGCCTTGATTCACCCCTCCACTTT,CSARTGGLDSPLHF
TRBJ2-1,TRBV24-1,TRBD1,NA,TGTGCCACCAGTAATACAGACAGGGCAAACAATGAGCAGTTCTTC,CATSNTDRANNEQFF
TRBJ1-1,TRBV28,NA,many,TGTGCCAGCACGTCCGGGCCGAACACTGAAGCTTTCTTT,CASTSGPNTEAFF
TRBJ2-3,TRBV2,NA,NA,TGTGCCAGCAGTGAACCTCGGTCGGGCACCGATACGCAGTATTTT,CASSEPRSGTDTQYF
TRBJ2-4,TRBV20-1,TRBD2,NA,TGCAGTGCAGAAGCGGGACTAGGCACTCTAGCCAAAAACATTCAGTACTTC,CSAEAGLGTLAKNIQYF
TRBJ2-2,TRBV6-6,TRBD1,few,TGTGCCAGCAGTTACTCAGGGACAGGGAGCACCGGGGAGCTGTTTTTT,CASSYSGTGSTGELFF
TRBJ2-1,TRBV7-9,TRBD2,NA,TGTGCCAGCAGCTTCGCGGGAGGAATGAATGAGCAGTTCTTC,CASSFAGGMNEQFF
TRBJ1-5,TRBV12-3/TRBV12-4,NA,many,TGTGCCAGCAGTCCCGTAGGGGGCAATCAGCCCCAGCATTTT,CASSPVGGNQPQHF
TRBJ2-7,TRBV20-1,NA,many,TGCAGTGCTCAAGGACTTCTCGGATACGAGCAGTACTTC,CSAQGLLGYEQYF
TRBJ1-5,TRBV20-1,NA,many,TGCAGTGCCGGGCCCCGGCCGGGCAATCAGCCCCAGCATTTT,CSAGPRPGNQPQHF
TRBJ1-1,TRBV4-3,NA,many,TGCGCCAGCAGCCGGGAGGGGACCCAAGCTTTCTTT,CASSREGTQAFF
TRBJ2-7,TRBV5-6,NA,once,TGTGCCAGCAGCTTTAGGAGGATCGACTCCTACGAGCAGTACTTC,CASSFRRIDSYEQYF
TRBJ2-1,TRBV29-1,NA,many,TGCACCTACGAAGCGGGCGGGGTGAGTTACAATGAGCAGTTCTTC,CTYEAGGVSYNEQFF
TRBJ2-1,TRBV20-1,NA,many,TGCAGTGCTAGTACCAGCCAGAGCGGGAATGAGCAGTTCTTC,CSASTSQSGNEQFF
TRBJ2-7,TRBV4-1,NA,many,TGCGCCAGCAGCCAAGTAGGGCCGCCGTACGAGCAGTACTTC,CASSQVGPPYEQYF
TRBJ2-7,TRBV4-1,NA,many,TGCGCCAGCAGCCAAGGGACCCGAGCCTACGAGCAGTACTTC,CASSQGTRAYEQYF
TRBJ2-1,TRBV6-5,TRBD2,many,TGTGCCAGCAGTTACTCTGGGACTAGCGGGGCCGGGGACAATGAGCAGTTCTTC,CASSYSGTSGAGDNEQFF
TRBJ2-1,TRBV3-1,NA,many,TGTGCCAGCAGCCAAGAAGTCTTCGGTGAGCAGTTCTTC,CASSQEVFGEQFF
TRBJ1-1,TRBV7-8,TRBD1,many,TGTGCCAGCAGCCAGGGACAGTCGAACACTGAAGCTTTCTTT,CASSQGQSNTEAFF
TRBJ2-4,TRBV28,NA,many,TGTGCCAGCCGACCGGGACAAATGGACATTCAGTACTTC,CASRPGQMDIQYF
TRBJ2-7,TRBV10-3,TRBD1,many,TGTGCCATCAGTGAGCCCGGGACAGGCAACTACGAGCAGTACTTC,CAISEPGTGNYEQYF
TRBJ1-3,TRBV5-1,NA,many,TGCGCCAGCAGCTTGGAAGGGAGAAACACCATATATTTT,CASSLEGRNTIYF
TRBJ2-3,TRBV7-2,TRBD2,many,TGTGCCAGCAGCCCCCAAGGAGCGGGAGGGCCGGATACGCAGTATTTT,CASSPQGAGGPDTQYF
TRBJ2-1,TRBV7-9,NA,many,TGTGCCAGCAGCATCGGGACTGCACAATACAATGAGCAGTTCTTC,CASSIGTAQYNEQFF
TRBJ2-7,TRBV6-2/TRBV6-3,TRBD1,many,TGTGCCAGCAGTTCCGGGACAGGCTTGGCCTACGAGCAGTACTTC,CASSSGTGLAYEQYF
TRBJ2-2,TRBV29-1,TRBD1,many,TGCAGCGGGGGGGACAGGGGATTCACCGGGGAGCTGTTTTTT,CSGGDRGFTGELFF
TRBJ1-4,TRBV2,NA,NA,TGTGCCAGCAGCGCGACGGGGAATGGTAATGAAAAACTGTTTTTT,CASSATGNGNEKLFF